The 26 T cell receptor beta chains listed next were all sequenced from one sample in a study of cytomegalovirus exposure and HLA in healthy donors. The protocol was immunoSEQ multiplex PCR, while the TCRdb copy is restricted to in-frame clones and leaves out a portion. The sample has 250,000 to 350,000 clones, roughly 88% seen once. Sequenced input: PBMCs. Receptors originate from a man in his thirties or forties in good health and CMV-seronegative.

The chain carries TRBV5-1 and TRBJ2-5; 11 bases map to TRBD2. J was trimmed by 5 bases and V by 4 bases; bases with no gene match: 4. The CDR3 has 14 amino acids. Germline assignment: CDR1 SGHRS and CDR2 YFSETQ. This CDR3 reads CASSRGLAGETQYF. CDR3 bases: TGCGCCAGCAGCCGCGGACTAGCGGGCGAGACCCAGTACTTC.

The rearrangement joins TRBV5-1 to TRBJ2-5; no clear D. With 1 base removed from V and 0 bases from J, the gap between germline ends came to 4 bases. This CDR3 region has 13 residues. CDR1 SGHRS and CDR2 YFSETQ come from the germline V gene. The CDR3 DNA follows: TGCGCCAGCAGCTTGACTTACCAAGAGACCCAGTACTTC. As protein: CASSLTYQETQYF.

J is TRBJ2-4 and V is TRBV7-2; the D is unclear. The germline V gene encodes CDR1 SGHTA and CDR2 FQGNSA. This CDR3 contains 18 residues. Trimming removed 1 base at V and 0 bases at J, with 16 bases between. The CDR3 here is CASSLVLRDSLAKNIQYF. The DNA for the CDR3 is TGTGCCAGCAGCTTAGTCCTGCGAGACTCCCTAGCCAAAAACATTCAGTACTTC.

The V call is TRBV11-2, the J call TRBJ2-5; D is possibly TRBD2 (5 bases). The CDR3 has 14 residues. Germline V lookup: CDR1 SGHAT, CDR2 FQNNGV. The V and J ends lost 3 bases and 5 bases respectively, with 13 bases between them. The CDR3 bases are TGTGCCAGCAGCTTTACCCGGGGAGACGAGACCCAGTACTTC. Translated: CASSFTRGDETQYF.

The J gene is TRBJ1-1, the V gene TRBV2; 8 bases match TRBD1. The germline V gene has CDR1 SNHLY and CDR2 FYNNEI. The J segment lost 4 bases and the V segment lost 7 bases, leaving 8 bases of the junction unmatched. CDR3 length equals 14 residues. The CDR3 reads CASIGQGVSTEAFF. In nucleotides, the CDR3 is TGTGCCAGCATAGGACAGGGTGTTAGCACTGAAGCTTTCTTT.

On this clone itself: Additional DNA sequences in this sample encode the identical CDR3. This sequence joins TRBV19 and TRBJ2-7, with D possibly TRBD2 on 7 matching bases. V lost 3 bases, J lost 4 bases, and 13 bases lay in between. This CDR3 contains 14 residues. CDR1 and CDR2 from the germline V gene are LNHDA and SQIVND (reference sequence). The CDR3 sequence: CASSIGGGQYEQYF. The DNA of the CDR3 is TGTGCCAGTAGTATCGGCGGGGGCCAGTACGAGCAGTACTTC.

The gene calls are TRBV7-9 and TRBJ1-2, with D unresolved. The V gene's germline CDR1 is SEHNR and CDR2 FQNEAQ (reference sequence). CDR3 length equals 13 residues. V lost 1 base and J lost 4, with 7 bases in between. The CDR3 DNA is TGTGCCAGCAGCTTAGAACAGTTCTATGGCTACACCTTC. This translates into CASSLEQFYGYTF.

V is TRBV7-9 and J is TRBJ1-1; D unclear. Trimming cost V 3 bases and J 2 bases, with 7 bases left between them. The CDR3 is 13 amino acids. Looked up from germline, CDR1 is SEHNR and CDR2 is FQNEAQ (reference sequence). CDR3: CASSFQVNTEAFF. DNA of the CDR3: TGTGCCAGCAGCTTTCAGGTAAACACTGAAGCTTTCTTT.

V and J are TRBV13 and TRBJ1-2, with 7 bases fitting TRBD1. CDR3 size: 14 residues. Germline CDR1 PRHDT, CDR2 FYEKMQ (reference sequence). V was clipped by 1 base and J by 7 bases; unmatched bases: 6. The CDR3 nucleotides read TGTGCCAGCAGCTTAGCCGGAGGGGGCGGTGGCTACACCTTC. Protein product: CASSLAGGGGGYTF.

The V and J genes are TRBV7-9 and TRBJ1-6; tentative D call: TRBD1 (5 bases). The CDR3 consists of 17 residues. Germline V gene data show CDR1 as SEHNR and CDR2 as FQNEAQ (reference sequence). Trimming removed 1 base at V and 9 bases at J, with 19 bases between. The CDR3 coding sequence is TGTGCCAGCAGCTTAGGTTGGGGAGGGGTGGATCGTTCACCCCTCCACTTT. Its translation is CASSLGWGGVDRSPLHF.

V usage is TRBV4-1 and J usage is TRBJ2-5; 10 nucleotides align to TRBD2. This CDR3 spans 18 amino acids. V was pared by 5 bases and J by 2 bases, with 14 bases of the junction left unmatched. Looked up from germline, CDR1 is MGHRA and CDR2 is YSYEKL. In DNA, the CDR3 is TGCGCCAGCAGCACGCGTGCTCAACTAGCGGGGTATCAAGAGACCCAGTACTTC. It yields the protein CASSTRAQLAGYQETQYF.

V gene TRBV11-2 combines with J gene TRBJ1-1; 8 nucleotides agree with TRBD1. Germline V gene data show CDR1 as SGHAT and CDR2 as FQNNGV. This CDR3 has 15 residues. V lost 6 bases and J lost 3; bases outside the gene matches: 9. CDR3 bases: TGTGCCAGCAGGCGGACAGGGTTGGGCCACACTGAAGCTTTCTTT. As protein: CASRRTGLGHTEAFF.

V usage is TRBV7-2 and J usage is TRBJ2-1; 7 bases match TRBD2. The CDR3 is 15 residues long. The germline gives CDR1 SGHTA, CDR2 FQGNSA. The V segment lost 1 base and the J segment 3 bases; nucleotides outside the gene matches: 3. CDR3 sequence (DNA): TGTGCCAGCAGCTTAGGGCTAGCGGACTACAATGAGCAGTTCTTC. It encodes CASSLGLADYNEQFF.

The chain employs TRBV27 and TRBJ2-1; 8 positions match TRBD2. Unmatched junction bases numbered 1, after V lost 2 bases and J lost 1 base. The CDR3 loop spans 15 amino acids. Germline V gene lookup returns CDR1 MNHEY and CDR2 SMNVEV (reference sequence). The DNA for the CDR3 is TGTGCCAGCAGTTTAACGGGGGGGTCCTACAATGAGCAGTTCTTC. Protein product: CASSLTGGSYNEQFF.

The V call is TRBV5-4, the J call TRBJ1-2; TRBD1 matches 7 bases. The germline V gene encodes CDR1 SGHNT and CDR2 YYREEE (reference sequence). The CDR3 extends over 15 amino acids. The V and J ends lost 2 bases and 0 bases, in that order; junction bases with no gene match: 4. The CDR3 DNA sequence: TGTGCCAGCAGCTTCGCGCAGGGGGCTAACTATGGCTACACCTTC. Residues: CASSFAQGANYGYTF.

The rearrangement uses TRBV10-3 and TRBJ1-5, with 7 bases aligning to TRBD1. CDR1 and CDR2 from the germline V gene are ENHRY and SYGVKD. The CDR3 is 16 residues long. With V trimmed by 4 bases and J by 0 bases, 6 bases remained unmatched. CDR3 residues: CAISAGTANSNQPQHF. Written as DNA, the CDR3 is TGTGCCATCAGTGCCGGGACAGCTAATAGCAATCAGCCCCAGCATTTT.

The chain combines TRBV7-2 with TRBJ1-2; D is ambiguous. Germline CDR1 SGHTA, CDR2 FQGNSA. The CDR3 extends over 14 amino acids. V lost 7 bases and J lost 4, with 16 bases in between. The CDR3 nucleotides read TGTGCCAGCACTCTTCGGGGAGGCGTCTATGGCTACACCTTC. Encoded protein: CASTLRGGVYGYTF.

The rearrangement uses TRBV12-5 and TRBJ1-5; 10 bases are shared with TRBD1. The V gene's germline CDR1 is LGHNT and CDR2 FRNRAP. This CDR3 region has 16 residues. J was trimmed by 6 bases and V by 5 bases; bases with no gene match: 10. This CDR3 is CASGPPDRGQGQPQHF. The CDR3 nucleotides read TGTGCTAGTGGTCCCCCCGACAGGGGGCAGGGTCAGCCCCAGCATTTT. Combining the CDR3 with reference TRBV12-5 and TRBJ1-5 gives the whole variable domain DARVTQTPRHKVTEMGQEVTMRCQPILGHNTVFWYRQTMMQGLELLAYFRNRAPLDDSGMPKDRFSAEMPDATLATLKIQPSEPRDSAVYFCASGPPDRGQGQPQHFGDGTRLSIL.

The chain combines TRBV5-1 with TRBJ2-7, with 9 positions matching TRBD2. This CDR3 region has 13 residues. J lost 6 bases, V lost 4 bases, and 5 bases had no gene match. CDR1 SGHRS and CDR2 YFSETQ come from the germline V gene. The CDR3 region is CASSPGLALEQYF. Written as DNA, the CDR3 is TGCGCCAGCAGCCCGGGACTAGCTCTCGAGCAGTACTTC.

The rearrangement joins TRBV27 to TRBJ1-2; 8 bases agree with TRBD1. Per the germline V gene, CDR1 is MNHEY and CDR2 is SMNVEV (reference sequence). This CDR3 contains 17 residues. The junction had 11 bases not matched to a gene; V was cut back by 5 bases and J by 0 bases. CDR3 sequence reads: CASSRWGTGLANYGYTF. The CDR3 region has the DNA TGTGCCAGCAGTCGTTGGGGGACAGGATTAGCTAACTATGGCTACACCTTC.

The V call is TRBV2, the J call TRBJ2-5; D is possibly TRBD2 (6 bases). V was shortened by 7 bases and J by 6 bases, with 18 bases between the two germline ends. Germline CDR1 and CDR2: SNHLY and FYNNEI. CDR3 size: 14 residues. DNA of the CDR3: TGTGCCAGCAAAGGCGGGGCTTCAGTGCAGACCCAGTACTTC. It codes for CASKGGASVQTQYF.

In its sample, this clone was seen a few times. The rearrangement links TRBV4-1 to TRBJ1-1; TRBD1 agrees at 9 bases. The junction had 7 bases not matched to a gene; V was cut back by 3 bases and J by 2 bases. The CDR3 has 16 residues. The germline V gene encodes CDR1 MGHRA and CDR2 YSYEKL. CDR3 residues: CASSQRGTGFNTEAFF. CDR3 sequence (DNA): TGCGCCAGCAGCCAGAGAGGGACAGGGTTCAACACTGAAGCTTTCTTT.

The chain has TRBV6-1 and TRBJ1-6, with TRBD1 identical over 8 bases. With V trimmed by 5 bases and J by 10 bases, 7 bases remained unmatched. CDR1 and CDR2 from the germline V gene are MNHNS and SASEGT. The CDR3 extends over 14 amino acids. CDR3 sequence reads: CASSPDRGDSPLHF. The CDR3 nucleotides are TGTGCCAGCAGTCCAGACAGGGGAGACTCACCCCTCCACTTT.

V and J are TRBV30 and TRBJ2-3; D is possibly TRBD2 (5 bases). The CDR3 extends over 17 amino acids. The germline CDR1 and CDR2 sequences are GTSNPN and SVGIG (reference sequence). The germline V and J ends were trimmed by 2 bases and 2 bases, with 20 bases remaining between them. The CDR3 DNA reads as TGTGCCTGGAGTCCCACCCGTTGGGGAGCCAACACAGATACGCAGTATTTT. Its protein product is CAWSPTRWGANTDTQYF.

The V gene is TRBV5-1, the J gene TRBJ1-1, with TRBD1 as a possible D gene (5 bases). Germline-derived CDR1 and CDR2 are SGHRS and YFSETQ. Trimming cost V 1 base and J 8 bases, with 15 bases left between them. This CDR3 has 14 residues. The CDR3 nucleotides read TGCGCCAGCAGCTTGAGTCAGGGTTTTCGAGAAGCTTTCTTT. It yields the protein CASSLSQGFREAFF.

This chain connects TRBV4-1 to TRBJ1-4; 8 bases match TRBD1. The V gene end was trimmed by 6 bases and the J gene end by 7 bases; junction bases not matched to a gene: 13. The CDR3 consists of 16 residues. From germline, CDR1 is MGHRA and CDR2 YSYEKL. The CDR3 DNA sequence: TGCGCCAGCAGTCTGGACAGGGCGGGGTTAGGTGAAAAACTGTTTTTT. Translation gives CASSLDRAGLGEKLFF.